These 30 T cell receptor beta chains originate from one sample sequenced in a study of T cell changes during pregnancy in multiple sclerosis. Data came from immunoSEQ multiplex PCR; TCRdb stores just in-frame clones and leaves some out. The sample consists of some 41,000 clones, 80% to 90% of them appearing once. The input for sequencing was CD4+ T cells from peripheral blood mononuclear cells, taken after pregnancy. The receptors derive from a female donor with multiple sclerosis, enrolled in a pregnancy study.

This clone occurred once. The chain has TRBV11-2 and TRBJ2-7; a weak D match, TRBD1 (6 bases). Germline loops: CDR1 SGHAT, CDR2 FQNNGV. V was pared by 5 bases and J by 8 bases, with 16 bases between. This CDR3 spans 13 amino acids. In DNA form, the CDR3 reads TGTGCCAGCAGCCGAGAGCGCAGGGGACAGCAGTACTTC. Its translation is CASSRERRGQQYF.

The V gene is TRBV7-9, the J gene TRBJ1-5; 7 bases align to TRBD1. The CDR3 has 16 residues. V was clipped by 0 bases and J by 3 bases; unmatched bases: 5. Per germline, CDR1 SEHNR and CDR2 FQNEAQ (reference sequence). Here the CDR3 DNA reads TGTGCCAGCAGCTTAGCTCTAGGGGGCAACAATCAGCCCCAGCATTTT. Encoded protein: CASSLALGGNNQPQHF.

This chain uses TRBV6-6 with TRBJ1-3, with 7 bases fitting TRBD1. CDR1 and CDR2 (germline): MNHNY, SVGAGI (reference sequence). The CDR3 spans 15 residues. Trimming removed 4 bases from V and 2 bases from J; junction bases left unmatched: 5. The CDR3 nucleotides read TGTGCCAGCAGTTCCAACAGGGGACCTGGAAACACCATATATTTT. Its translation: CASSSNRGPGNTIYF.

By share of the sample, this clone is medium-sized (0.01 to 0.1%). The genes are TRBV11-2 and TRBJ2-7; D possibly corresponds to TRBD1 (5 bases). V lost 2 bases and J lost 3, with 11 bases in between. Germline loops: CDR1 SGHAT, CDR2 FQNNGV. The CDR3 is 14 residues long. CDR3 nucleotide sequence: TGTGCCAGCAGCTTACAGGGATTTTTCTACGAGCAGTACTTC. Translated, it gives CASSLQGFFYEQYF.

The chain recombines TRBV6-5 with TRBJ2-1; D is possibly TRBD1 (5 bases). Germline CDR1 and CDR2: MNHEY and SVGAGI. The CDR3 has 14 residues. V was clipped by 5 bases and J by 4 bases, with 12 bases between them. The CDR3 sequence is CASSPLGEYNEQFF. Here the CDR3 DNA reads TGTGCCAGCAGTCCCCTAGGGGAATACAATGAGCAGTTCTTC.

This rearrangement joins TRBV27 to TRBJ1-3, with D perhaps TRBD1 (5 bases). The germline CDR1 and CDR2 sequences are MNHEY and SMNVEV (reference sequence). The CDR3 covers 17 residues. V was clipped by 0 bases and J by 0 bases, with 12 bases between them. The CDR3 region has the DNA TGTGCCAGCAGTTTATCCGGACAAGGTTCCTCTGGAAACACCATATATTTT. Its protein product is CASSLSGQGSSGNTIYF.

The chain has TRBV27 and TRBJ2-1; 11 bases agree with TRBD2. V gave up 5 bases and J gave up 4 bases; unmatched junction bases: 7. The CDR3 is made up of 16 amino acids. Germline CDR1 is MNHEY and CDR2 is SMNVEV (reference sequence). CDR3 region: CASSPRLAGGYNEQFF. DNA of the CDR3: TGTGCCAGCAGTCCCCGGTTAGCGGGAGGGTACAATGAGCAGTTCTTC.

The chain links TRBV30 to TRBJ2-3; possibly TRBD2 for D (5 bases). V was clipped by 4 bases and J by 4 bases, with 6 bases between them. The CDR3 is made up of 11 amino acids. The V gene's germline CDR1 is GTSNPN and CDR2 SVGIG (reference sequence). CDR3 sequence (DNA): TGTGCCTGGAAAGCGGCAGATACGCAGTATTTT. Translated: CAWKAADTQYF.

This clone was counted between two and nine times. V and J are TRBV7-2 and TRBJ2-7; 9 bases line up with TRBD2. This CDR3 contains 14 residues. Trimming cost V 5 bases and J 3 bases; bases outside gene matches: 5. From germline, CDR1 is SGHTA and CDR2 FQGNSA. CDR3 bases: TGTGCCAGCAGCCAAATAGCGGGAGTCTACGAGCAGTACTTC. Its translation: CASSQIAGVYEQYF. Complete variable domain (other parts from reference TRBV7-2 and TRBJ2-7): GAGVSQSPSNKVTEKGKDVELRCDPISGHTALYWYRQSLGQGLEFLIYFQGNSAPDKSGLPSDRFSAERTGGSVSTLTIQRTQQEDSAVYLCASSQIAGVYEQYFGPGTRLTVT.

This chain connects TRBV19 to TRBJ2-7, with 9 bases fitting TRBD2. The junction had 3 bases not matched to a gene; V was cut back by 3 bases and J by 3 bases. CDR3 length equals 14 residues. Germline lookup yields CDR1 LNHDA and CDR2 SQIVND (reference sequence). This CDR3 reads CASSILAGNYEQYF. In DNA, the CDR3 is TGTGCCAGTAGTATCCTAGCGGGAAACTACGAGCAGTACTTC.

By sample fraction, this clone is medium-sized (0.01 to 0.1%). The genes are TRBV4-2 and TRBJ1-2; no clear D. Per germline, CDR1 LGHNA and CDR2 YNFKEQ. This CDR3 region has 13 residues. Trimming removed 3 bases from V and 7 bases from J, with 12 bases in between. The CDR3 region has the DNA TGTGCCAGCAGCCAGGGTCAGGATCTTGGCTACACCTTC. Amino acid sequence: CASSQGQDLGYTF.

The sample holds one count of this clone. The chain uses TRBV5-1 and TRBJ2-3; a weak D match, TRBD1 (8 bases). Germline CDR1 is SGHRS and CDR2 is YFSETQ. The germline V and J ends were trimmed by 2 bases and 8 bases, with 15 bases remaining between them. The CDR3 sequence is 14 residues long. The CDR3 sequence is CASSLGAGQATQYF. Written as DNA, the CDR3 is TGCGCCAGCAGCTTAGGAGCGGGACAGGCTACGCAGTATTTT.

V gene TRBV29-1 combines with J gene TRBJ2-3; TRBD2 agrees at 9 bases. CDR1 is SQVTM, CDR2 ANQGSEA, per germline. The CDR3 runs 13 residues. V trimming: 7 bases; J trimming: 3 bases; junction bases outside the gene matches: 5. The CDR3 DNA follows: TGCAGCGATAGCGGGAGTGGTACAGATACGCAGTATTTT. It codes for CSDSGSGTDTQYF.

The rearrangement links TRBV6-4 to TRBJ1-1, with D perhaps TRBD1 (6 bases). V was cut by 10 bases and J by 8 bases, with 17 bases left in between. This CDR3 contains 12 residues. In germline, CDR1 is MRHNA, CDR2 SNTAGT. The CDR3 region is CATWYGTLEAFF. DNA for the CDR3: TGTGCCACCTGGTACGGGACACTAGAAGCTTTCTTT.

This chain connects TRBV5-6 to TRBJ1-2; the match to TRBD1 covers 7 bases. V lost 5 bases, J lost 8 bases, and 9 bases stayed unmatched. The germline gives CDR1 SGHDT, CDR2 YYEEEE. The CDR3 covers 13 residues. CDR3 sequence (DNA): TGTGCCAGCAGAAAGACAGGGTCAGAGGGCTACACCTTC. It is translated as CASRKTGSEGYTF. The whole variable domain, remainder taken from reference TRBV5-6 and TRBJ1-2, is DAGVTQSPTHLIKTRGQQVTLRCSPKSGHDTVSWYQQALGQGPQFIFQYYEEEERQRGNFPDRFSGHQFPNYSSELNVNALLLGDSALYLCASRKTGSEGYTFGSGTRLTVV.

V is TRBV7-9 and J is TRBJ1-4, with D uncertain. The CDR3 consists of 17 residues. Between the trimmed V and J ends, which lost 2 bases and 7 bases, there was a span of 20 bases. Germline V CDR1 and CDR2: SEHNR, FQNEAQ (reference sequence). The CDR3 protein is CASSLKGHSRGSEKLFF. CDR3 bases: TGTGCCAGCAGCTTAAAGGGCCACTCGCGCGGGAGTGAAAAACTGTTTTTT.

CDR3: CASSETPGSKNIQYF. As DNA, the CDR3 is TGTGCCAGCAGTGAGACCCCGGGGAGCAAAAACATTCAGTACTTC. The rearrangement uses TRBV2 and TRBJ2-4; possibly TRBD2 for D (5 bases). V lost 3 bases and J lost 3, with 12 bases in between. The CDR3 covers 15 residues. Germline assignment: CDR1 SNHLY and CDR2 FYNNEI.

The rearrangement uses TRBV11-3 and TRBJ2-1, with TRBD1 matching over 10 bases. The ends lost 5 bases at V and 7 bases at J; junction bases unmatched: 11. In germline, CDR1 is SGHNT, CDR2 YENEEA. The CDR3 consists of 16 residues. As DNA, the CDR3 is TGTGCCAGCAGCCACGGACAGGGGGTTTATGTGAATGAGCAGTTCTTC. It is translated as CASSHGQGVYVNEQFF.

This rearrangement joins TRBV19 to TRBJ1-4; D gene ambiguous. The germline CDR1 and CDR2 sequences are LNHDA and SQIVND (reference sequence). V lost 2 bases to trimming and J lost 4 bases, with 11 bases between them. The CDR3 extends over 15 amino acids. The CDR3 DNA reads TGTGCCAGTAGTATACGGGGTCCTGGTAATGAAAAACTGTTTTTT. Its protein product is CASSIRGPGNEKLFF.

Only one count was recorded for this clone. This chain joins TRBV10-3 and TRBJ1-5; a possible D gene is TRBD1 (5 bases). The CDR3 has 14 residues. The germline V gene encodes CDR1 ENHRY and CDR2 SYGVKD. The V end was cut by 2 bases, the J end by 2 bases, with 7 bases between. The CDR3: CAISELGGNQPQHF. CDR3 coding DNA: TGTGCCATCAGTGAGCTAGGGGGCAATCAGCCCCAGCATTTT.

This clone has a single count. The chain couples TRBV7-2 to TRBJ2-7; 10 nucleotides agree with TRBD2. Germline trimming cut 4 bases from V and 0 bases from J; bases unmatched to any gene: 3. Per germline, CDR1 SGHTA and CDR2 FQGNSA. This CDR3 contains 15 residues. The CDR3 bases are TGTGCCAGCAGCTGGCTAGCGGGAGACTCCTACGAGCAGTACTTC. Amino acid sequence: CASSWLAGDSYEQYF. Looking up the rest from reference TRBV7-2 and TRBJ2-7 gives the full variable domain: GAGVSQSPSNKVTEKGKDVELRCDPISGHTALYWYRQSLGQGLEFLIYFQGNSAPDKSGLPSDRFSAERTGGSVSTLTIQRTQQEDSAVYLCASSWLAGDSYEQYFGPGTRLTVT.

CDR3 region: CASSSSGGYEQYF. CDR3 DNA sequence: TGTGCCAGCAGTTCTAGCGGGGGCTACGAGCAGTACTTC. J is TRBJ2-7 and V is TRBV28; 10 bases are a match to TRBD2. J lost 3 bases, V lost 4 bases, and 0 bases had no gene match. Looked up from germline, CDR1 is MDHEN and CDR2 is SYDVKM. This CDR3 spans 13 amino acids. The full variable domain, completed using reference TRBV28 and TRBJ2-7, is DVKVTQSSRYLVKRTGEKVFLECVQDMDHENMFWYRQDPGLGLRLIYFSYDVKMKEKGDIPEGYSVSREKKERFSLILESASTNQTSMYLCASSSSGGYEQYFGPGTRLTVT.

The genes are TRBV27 and TRBJ2-7; TRBD1 might be the D (7 bases). This CDR3 spans 14 amino acids. The germline V gene has CDR1 MNHEY and CDR2 SMNVEV (reference sequence). Trimming pared 3 bases from V and 3 bases from J, leaving 12 bases between. CDR3: CASSLAGQSYEQYF. The CDR3 DNA reads as TGTGCCAGCAGTTTGGCGGGACAGAGCTACGAGCAGTACTTC.

The chain uses TRBV28 and TRBJ2-1; D may be TRBD1 (7 bases). V was pared by 6 bases and J by 6 bases, with 12 bases between. The CDR3 covers 13 residues. Per the germline V gene, CDR1 is MDHEN and CDR2 is SYDVKM. The chain's CDR3 is CASSQGGTNEQFF. In nucleotides, the CDR3 is TGTGCCAGCAGCCAGGGGGGCACCAATGAGCAGTTCTTC.

The V and J genes are TRBV6-5 and TRBJ1-2; D gene uncertain. The germline V gene encodes CDR1 MNHEY and CDR2 SVGAGI. The germline V and J ends were trimmed by 0 bases and 0 bases, with 11 bases remaining between them. The CDR3 is made up of 16 amino acids. This CDR3 reads CASSYSPFRANYGYTF. CDR3 DNA sequence: TGTGCCAGCAGTTACTCGCCTTTTCGAGCTAACTATGGCTACACCTTC.

The chain recombines TRBV30 with TRBJ2-7; TRBD2 matches at 10 bases. This CDR3 contains 17 residues. CDR1 is GTSNPN, CDR2 SVGIG, per germline (reference sequence). V trimming: 2 bases; J trimming: 6 bases; junction bases outside the gene matches: 16. The CDR3 nucleotides are TGTGCCTGGAGTAGTCGTAGAACGAGCGGGAGGGCTAGCGAGCAGTACTTC. It is translated as CAWSSRRTSGRASEQYF.

The chain is built from TRBV4-1 and TRBJ1-3; D is ambiguous. From germline, CDR1 is MGHRA and CDR2 YSYEKL. The CDR3 extends over 19 amino acids. Trimming pared 4 bases from V and 1 base from J, leaving 23 bases between. The CDR3 sequence is CASSLPGARQAESGNTIYF. DNA for the CDR3: TGCGCCAGCAGCCTCCCGGGAGCTAGGCAGGCGGAATCTGGAAACACCATATATTTT.

As to this clone: One junction end does not reproduce the germline sequence, and a read error may be involved. The J gene is TRBJ1-5, the V gene TRBV27; no firm D call. This CDR3 has 14 residues. The germline gives CDR1 MNHEY, CDR2 SMNVEV (reference sequence). CDR3 DNA: TGTGCCAGCAGCCCCGGGAGACGCAATCAGTCCCAGCATTTT. This encodes CASSPGRRNQSQHF.

The chain has TRBV15 and TRBJ2-3; 10 bases are shared with TRBD2. J lost 3 bases, V lost 1 base, and 7 bases had no gene match. Germline loops: CDR1 LNHNV, CDR2 YYDKDF (reference sequence). CDR3 size: 17 residues. CDR3 in DNA: TGTGCCACCAGCAGAGGGGATAGCGGGAGGACAACAGATACGCAGTATTTT. Amino acid sequence: CATSRGDSGRTTDTQYF.

This chain connects TRBV2 to TRBJ1-3; weak D call: TRBD1 (5 bases). The germline V gene has CDR1 SNHLY and CDR2 FYNNEI. The CDR3 has 19 amino acids. Trimming stripped 3 bases from V and 1 base from J, with 22 bases between. Written as DNA, the CDR3 is TGTGCCAGCAGTGAGTTCATTCCAGGGAGGCGGACGTCTGGAAACACCATATATTTT. It is translated as CASSEFIPGRRTSGNTIYF. The full variable domain, its missing parts supplied by reference TRBV2 and TRBJ1-3, is EPEVTQTPSHQVTQMGQEVILRCVPISNHLYFYWYRQILGQKVEFLVSFYNNEISEKSEIFDDQFSVERPDGSNFTLKIRSTKLEDSAMYFCASSEFIPGRRTSGNTIYFGEGSWLTVV.